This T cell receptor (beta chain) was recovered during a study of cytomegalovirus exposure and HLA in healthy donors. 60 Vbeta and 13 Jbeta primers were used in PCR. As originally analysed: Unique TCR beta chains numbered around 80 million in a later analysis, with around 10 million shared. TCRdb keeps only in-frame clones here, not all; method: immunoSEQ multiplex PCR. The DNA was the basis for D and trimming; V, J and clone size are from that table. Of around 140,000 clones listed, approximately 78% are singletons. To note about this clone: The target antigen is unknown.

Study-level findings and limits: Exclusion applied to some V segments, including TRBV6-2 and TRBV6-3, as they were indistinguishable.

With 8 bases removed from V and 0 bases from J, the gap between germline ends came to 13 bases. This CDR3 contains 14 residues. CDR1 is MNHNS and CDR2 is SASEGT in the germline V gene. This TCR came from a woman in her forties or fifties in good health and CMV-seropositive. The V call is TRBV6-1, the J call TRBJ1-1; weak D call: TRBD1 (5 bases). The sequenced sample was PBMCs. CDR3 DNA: TGTGCCAGCTCCCTAAGACAGCTGAACACTGAAGCTTTCTTT. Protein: CASSLRQLNTEAFF.